These 8 T cell receptor beta chains came from one sample sequenced in a study of blood T cell repertoires in COVID-19. Profiled with immunoSEQ multiplex PCR; TCRdb holds only in-frame clones, not every one. The data contain 150,000 to 200,000 clones, roughly 80% of them seen just once; the ten biggest clones take up roughly 17%. Sequenced sample: peripheral blood. Every receptor here comes from a man in his 60s with active or convalescent COVID-19.

The chain uses TRBV4-1 and TRBJ2-7, with 7 positions matching TRBD2. CDR1 and CDR2 from the germline V gene are MGHRA and YSYEKL. The V segment lost 1 base and the J segment 0 bases; nucleotides outside the gene matches: 6. The CDR3 has 16 amino acids. The CDR3 DNA sequence: TGCGCCAGCAGCCAAGTGCAGCGGGGAACCTCCTACGAGCAGTACTTC. Translating it yields CASSQVQRGTSYEQYF.

The rearrangement joins TRBV27 to TRBJ2-5; D is perhaps TRBD1 (6 bases). The CDR3 spans 16 residues. From germline, CDR1 is MNHEY and CDR2 SMNVEV (reference sequence). Trimming removed 6 bases from V and 1 base from J, with 18 bases in between. The CDR3 is CASSNRAPGSQETQYF. The CDR3 nucleotides are TGTGCCAGCAGCAACAGGGCCCCGGGCTCCCAAGAGACCCAGTACTTC.

The rearrangement uses TRBV18 and TRBJ2-1, with 7 positions matching TRBD2. With 3 bases clipped from V and 4 bases from J, the junction kept 12 bases outside the gene matches. The CDR3 has 17 residues. The germline V gene has CDR1 KGHSH and CDR2 LQKENI. CDR3 coding DNA: TGTGCCAGCTCACCGCCCGGCGGGGGTGGGTTTTACAATGAGCAGTTCTTC. Protein product: CASSPPGGGGFYNEQFF.

The chain is built from TRBV28 and TRBJ1-3; 10 bases fit TRBD1. V was pared by 6 bases and J by 3 bases, with 2 bases of the junction left unmatched. Per germline, CDR1 MDHEN and CDR2 SYDVKM. CDR3 length: 14 residues. The CDR3: CASRGDRGGNTIYF. The CDR3 region has the DNA TGTGCCAGCAGGGGGGACAGGGGTGGAAACACCATATATTTT.

The gene calls are TRBV9 and TRBJ2-1, with a possible D match to TRBD1 (6 bases). The CDR3 consists of 13 residues. CDR1 and CDR2 from the germline V gene are SGDLS and YYNGEE. V was shortened by 0 bases and J by 6 bases, with 7 bases between the two germline ends. The CDR3 DNA reads TGTGCCAGCAGCGTAGGGACAGTCAATGAGCAGTTCTTC. Translated, it gives CASSVGTVNEQFF.

On this clone: In the same sample, other DNA sequences code for this CDR3. V and J are TRBV3-1 (or the pseudogene TRBV3-2) and TRBJ1-5, with D unresolved. The CDR3 extends over 15 amino acids. In germline, CDR1 is LGHDT, CDR2 YNNKEL (reference sequence). The V end was cut by 1 base, the J end by 1 base, with 8 bases between. In DNA, the CDR3 is TGTGCCAGCAGCCAAGGGGCCGTAAGCAATCAGCCCCAGCATTTT. It yields the protein CASSQGAVSNQPQHF.

The table lists this clone with a few counts. This chain connects TRBV5-1 to TRBJ2-7; TRBD2 agrees at 10 bases. The J segment lost 11 bases and the V segment lost 5 bases, leaving 13 bases of the junction unmatched. The germline gives CDR1 SGHRS, CDR2 YFSETQ. The CDR3 is 14 residues long. The CDR3 region has the DNA TGCGCCAGCAGTCTGGGGCTAGCGGGAGCCTGGGAGTACTTC. It encodes CASSLGLAGAWEYF.

The genes are TRBV2 and TRBJ1-6; D might be TRBD1 (5 bases). CDR3 size: 17 residues. CDR1 SNHLY and CDR2 FYNNEI come from the germline V gene. Trimming pared 3 bases from V and 0 bases from J, leaving 12 bases between. CDR3 region: CASSEGRWSSYNSPLHF. CDR3 coding DNA: TGTGCCAGCAGTGAGGGGCGGTGGAGCTCCTATAATTCACCCCTCCACTTT.